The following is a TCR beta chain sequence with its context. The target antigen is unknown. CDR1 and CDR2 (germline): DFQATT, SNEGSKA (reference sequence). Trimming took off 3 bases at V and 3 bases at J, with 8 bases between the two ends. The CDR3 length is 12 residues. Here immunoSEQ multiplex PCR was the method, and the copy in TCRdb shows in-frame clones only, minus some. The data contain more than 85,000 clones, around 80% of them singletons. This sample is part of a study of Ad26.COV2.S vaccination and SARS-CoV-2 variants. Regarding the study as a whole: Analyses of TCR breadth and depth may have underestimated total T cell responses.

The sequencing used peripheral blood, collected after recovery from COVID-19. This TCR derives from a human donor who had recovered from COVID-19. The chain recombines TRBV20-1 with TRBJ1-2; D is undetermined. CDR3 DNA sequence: TGCAGTGCTAGTACCAGCTACTATGGCTACACCTTC. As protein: CSASTSYYGYTF.